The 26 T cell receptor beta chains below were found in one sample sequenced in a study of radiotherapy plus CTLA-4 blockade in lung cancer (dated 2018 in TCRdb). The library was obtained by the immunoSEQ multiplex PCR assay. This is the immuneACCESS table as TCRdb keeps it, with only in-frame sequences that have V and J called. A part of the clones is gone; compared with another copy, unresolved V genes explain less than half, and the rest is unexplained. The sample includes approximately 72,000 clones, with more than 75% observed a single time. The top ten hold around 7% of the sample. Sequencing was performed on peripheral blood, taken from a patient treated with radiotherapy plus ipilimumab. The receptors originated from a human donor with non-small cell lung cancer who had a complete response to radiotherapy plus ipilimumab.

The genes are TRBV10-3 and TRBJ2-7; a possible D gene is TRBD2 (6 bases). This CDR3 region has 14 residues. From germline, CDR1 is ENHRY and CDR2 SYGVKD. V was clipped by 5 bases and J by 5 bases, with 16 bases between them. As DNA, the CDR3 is TGTGCCATCAGTCCCGGGTCCCTAGCGAACGAGCAGTACTTC. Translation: CAISPGSLANEQYF.

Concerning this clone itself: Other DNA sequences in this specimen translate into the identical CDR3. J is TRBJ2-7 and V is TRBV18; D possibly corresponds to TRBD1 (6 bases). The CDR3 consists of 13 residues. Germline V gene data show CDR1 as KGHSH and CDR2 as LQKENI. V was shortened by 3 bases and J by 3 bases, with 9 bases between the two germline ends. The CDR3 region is CASSPGQSYEQYF. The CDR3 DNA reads TGTGCCAGCTCACCCGGACAGAGCTACGAGCAGTACTTC.

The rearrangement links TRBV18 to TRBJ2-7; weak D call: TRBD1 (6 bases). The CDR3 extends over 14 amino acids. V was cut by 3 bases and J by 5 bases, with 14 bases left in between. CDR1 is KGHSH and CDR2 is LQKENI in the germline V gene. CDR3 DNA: TGTGCCAGCTCACCTTCAGGGGCCACGGACGAGCAGTACTTC. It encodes CASSPSGATDEQYF.

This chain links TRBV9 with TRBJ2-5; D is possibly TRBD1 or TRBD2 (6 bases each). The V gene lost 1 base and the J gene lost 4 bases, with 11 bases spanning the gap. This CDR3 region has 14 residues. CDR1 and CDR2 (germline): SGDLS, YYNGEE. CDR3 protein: CASSVSGGGETQYF. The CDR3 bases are TGTGCCAGCAGCGTATCCGGAGGGGGAGAGACCCAGTACTTC.

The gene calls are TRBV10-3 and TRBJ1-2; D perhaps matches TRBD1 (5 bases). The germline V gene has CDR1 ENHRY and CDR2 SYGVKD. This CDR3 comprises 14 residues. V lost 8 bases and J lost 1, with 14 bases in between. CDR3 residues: CAIGDQGLNYGYTF. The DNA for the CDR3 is TGTGCCATCGGCGACCAGGGTCTTAACTATGGCTACACCTTC.

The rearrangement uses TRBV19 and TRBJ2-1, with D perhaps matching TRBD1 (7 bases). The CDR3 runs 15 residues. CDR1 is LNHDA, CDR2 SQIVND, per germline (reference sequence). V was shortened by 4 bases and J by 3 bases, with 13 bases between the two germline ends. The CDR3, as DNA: TGTGCCAGTAGTAGCCAGGGGGGACTCTACAATGAGCAGTTCTTC. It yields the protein CASSSQGGLYNEQFF.

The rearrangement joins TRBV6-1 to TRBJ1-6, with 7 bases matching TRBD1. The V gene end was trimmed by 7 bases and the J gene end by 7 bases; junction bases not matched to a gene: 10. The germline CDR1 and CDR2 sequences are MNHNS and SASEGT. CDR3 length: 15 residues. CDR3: CASILGGAFNSPLHF. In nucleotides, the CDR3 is TGTGCCAGCATCCTAGGGGGCGCTTTCAATTCACCCCTCCACTTT.

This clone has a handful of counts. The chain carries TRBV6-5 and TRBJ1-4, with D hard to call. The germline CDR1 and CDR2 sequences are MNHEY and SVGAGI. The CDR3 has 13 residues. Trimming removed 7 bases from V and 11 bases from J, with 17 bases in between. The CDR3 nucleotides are TGTGCCAGCACATCTCGGTCATACCCGAAACTGTTTTTT. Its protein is CASTSRSYPKLFF.

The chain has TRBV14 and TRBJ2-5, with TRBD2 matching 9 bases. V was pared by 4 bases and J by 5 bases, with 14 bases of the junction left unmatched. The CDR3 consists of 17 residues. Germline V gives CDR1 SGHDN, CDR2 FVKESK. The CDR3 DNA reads TGTGCCAGCAGCCCCCTCGCTACGCGGGGGGGCAGGGAGACCCAGTACTTC. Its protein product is CASSPLATRGGRETQYF.

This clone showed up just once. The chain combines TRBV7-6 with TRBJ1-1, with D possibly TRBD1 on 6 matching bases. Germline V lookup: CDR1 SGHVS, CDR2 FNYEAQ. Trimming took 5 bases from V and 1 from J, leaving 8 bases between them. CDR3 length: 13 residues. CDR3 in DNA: TGTGCCAGCAGCCGACAGGAGAACACTGAAGCTTTCTTT. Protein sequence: CASSRQENTEAFF.

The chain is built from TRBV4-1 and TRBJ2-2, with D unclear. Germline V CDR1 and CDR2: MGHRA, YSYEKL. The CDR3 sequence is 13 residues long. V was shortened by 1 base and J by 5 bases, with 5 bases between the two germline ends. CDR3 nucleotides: TGCGCCAGCAGCCAAGTTTGGACCGGGGAGCTGTTTTTT. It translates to CASSQVWTGELFF.

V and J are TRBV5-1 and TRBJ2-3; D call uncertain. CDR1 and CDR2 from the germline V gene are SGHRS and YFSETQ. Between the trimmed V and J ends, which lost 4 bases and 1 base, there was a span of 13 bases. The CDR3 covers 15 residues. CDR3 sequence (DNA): TGCGCCAGCAGCGATACTGTTGGGGGCACAGATACGCAGTATTTT. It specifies CASSDTVGGTDTQYF.

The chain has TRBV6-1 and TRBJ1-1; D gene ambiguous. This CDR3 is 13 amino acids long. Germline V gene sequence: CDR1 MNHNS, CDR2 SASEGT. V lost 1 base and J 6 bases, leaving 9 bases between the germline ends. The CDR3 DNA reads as TGTGCCAGCAGTGAAGTGAAGGGATCTGAAGCTTTCTTT. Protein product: CASSEVKGSEAFF.

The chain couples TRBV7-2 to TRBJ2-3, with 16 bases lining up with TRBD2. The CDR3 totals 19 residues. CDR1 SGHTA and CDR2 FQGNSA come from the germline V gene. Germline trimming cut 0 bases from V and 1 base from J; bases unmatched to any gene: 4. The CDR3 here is CASSLAGTSGGARTDTQYF. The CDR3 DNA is TGTGCCAGCAGCTTAGCGGGGACTAGCGGGGGGGCCCGCACAGATACGCAGTATTTT.

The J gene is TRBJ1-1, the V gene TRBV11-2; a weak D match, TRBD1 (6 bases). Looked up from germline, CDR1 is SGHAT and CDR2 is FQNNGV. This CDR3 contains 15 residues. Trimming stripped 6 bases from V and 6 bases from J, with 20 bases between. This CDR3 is CASSPLQWGQSEAFF. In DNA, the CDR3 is TGTGCCAGCAGTCCTTTACAGTGGGGGCAGTCTGAAGCTTTCTTT.

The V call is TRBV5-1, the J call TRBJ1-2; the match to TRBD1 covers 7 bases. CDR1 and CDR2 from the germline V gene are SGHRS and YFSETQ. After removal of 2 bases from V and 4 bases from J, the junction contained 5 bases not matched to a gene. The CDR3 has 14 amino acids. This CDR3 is CASSFEGAGYGYTF. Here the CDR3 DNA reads TGCGCCAGCAGCTTCGAGGGGGCTGGCTATGGCTACACCTTC.

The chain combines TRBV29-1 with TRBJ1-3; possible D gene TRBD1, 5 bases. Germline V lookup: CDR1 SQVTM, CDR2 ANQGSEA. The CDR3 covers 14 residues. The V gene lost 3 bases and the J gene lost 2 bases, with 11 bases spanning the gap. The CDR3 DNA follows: TGCAGCGTTGATCCCAGGGAGCCTGGAAACACCATATATTTT. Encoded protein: CSVDPREPGNTIYF.

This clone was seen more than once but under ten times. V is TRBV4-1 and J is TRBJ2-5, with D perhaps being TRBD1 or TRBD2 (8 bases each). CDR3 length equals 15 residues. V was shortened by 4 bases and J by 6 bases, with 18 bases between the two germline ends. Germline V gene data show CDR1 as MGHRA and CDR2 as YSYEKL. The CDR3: CASSPLSGTGQTQYF. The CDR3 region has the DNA TGCGCCAGCAGCCCCCTTAGCGGGACAGGTCAGACCCAGTACTTC.

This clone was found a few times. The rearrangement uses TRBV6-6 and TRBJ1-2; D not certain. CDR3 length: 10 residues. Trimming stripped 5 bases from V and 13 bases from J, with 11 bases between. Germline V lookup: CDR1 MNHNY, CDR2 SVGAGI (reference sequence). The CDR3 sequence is CASSEDHPTF. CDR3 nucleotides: TGTGCCAGCAGTGAAGACCACCCCACCTTC.

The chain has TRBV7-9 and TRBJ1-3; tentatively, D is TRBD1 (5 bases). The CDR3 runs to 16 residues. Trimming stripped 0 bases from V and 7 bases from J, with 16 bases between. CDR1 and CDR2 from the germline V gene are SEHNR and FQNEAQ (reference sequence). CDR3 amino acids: CASSLAPRAGFNTIYF. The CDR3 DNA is TGTGCCAGCAGCTTAGCCCCCAGGGCGGGTTTTAACACCATATATTTT.

In DNA form, the CDR3 reads TGCGCCAGCAGCTTGGCCAGTGGGCTACTCACCGGGGAGCTGTTTTTT. Amino acids: CASSLASGLLTGELFF. The gene calls are TRBV5-1 and TRBJ2-2; D call uncertain. Between the trimmed V and J ends, which lost 0 bases and 4 bases, there was a span of 13 bases. The germline CDR1 and CDR2 sequences are SGHRS and YFSETQ. The CDR3 runs to 16 residues.

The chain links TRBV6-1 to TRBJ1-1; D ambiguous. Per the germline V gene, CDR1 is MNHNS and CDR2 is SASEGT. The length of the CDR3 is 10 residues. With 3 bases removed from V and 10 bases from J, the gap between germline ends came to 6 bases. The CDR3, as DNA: TGTGCCAGCAGTGACAGCTTAGCTTTCTTT. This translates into CASSDSLAFF.

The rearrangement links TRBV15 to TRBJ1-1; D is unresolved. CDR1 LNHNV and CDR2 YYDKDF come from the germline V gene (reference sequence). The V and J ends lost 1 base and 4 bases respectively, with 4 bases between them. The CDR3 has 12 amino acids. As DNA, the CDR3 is TGTGCCACCAGCAGAGTTGGCACTGAAGCTTTCTTT. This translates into CATSRVGTEAFF.

CDR3 loop: CASSPSSSTRKYF. Here the CDR3 DNA reads TGTGCCAGCAGCCCCTCATCGTCCACGAGAAAGTATTTT. The chain recombines TRBV14 with TRBJ2-3; D uncertain. Germline V lookup: CDR1 SGHDN, CDR2 FVKESK. CDR3 length: 13 residues. Trimming took off 4 bases at V and 13 bases at J, with 18 bases between the two ends.

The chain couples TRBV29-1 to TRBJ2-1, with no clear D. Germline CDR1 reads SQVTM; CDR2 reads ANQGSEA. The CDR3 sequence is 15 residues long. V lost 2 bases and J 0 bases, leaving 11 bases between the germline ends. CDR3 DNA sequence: TGCAGCGTTGAACCCCGACGGAGCTCCTACAATGAGCAGTTCTTC. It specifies CSVEPRRSSYNEQFF.

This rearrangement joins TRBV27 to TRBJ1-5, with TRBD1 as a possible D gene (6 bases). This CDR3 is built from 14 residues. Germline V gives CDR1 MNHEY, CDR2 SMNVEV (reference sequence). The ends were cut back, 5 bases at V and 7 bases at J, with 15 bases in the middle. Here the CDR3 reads CASSPTGGRQPQHF. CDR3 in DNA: TGTGCCAGCAGTCCGACAGGCGGGAGGCAGCCCCAGCATTTT.